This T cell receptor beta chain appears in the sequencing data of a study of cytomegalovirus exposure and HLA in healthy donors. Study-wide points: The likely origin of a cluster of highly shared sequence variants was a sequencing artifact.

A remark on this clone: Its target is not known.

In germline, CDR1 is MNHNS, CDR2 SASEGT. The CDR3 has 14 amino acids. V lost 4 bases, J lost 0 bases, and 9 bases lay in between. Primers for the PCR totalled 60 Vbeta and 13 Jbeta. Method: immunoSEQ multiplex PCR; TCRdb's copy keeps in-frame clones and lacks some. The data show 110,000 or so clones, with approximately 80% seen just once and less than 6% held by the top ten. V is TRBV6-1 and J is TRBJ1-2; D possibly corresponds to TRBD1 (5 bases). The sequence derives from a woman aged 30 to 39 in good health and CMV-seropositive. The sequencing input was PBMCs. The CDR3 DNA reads TGTGCCAGCAGTGTCGACAGAACTAACTATGGCTACACCTTC. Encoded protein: CASSVDRTNYGYTF.